This T cell receptor (beta chain) was identified in a study of blood T cells in healthy people across ages. Germline-derived CDR1 and CDR2 are DFQATT and SNEGSKA (reference sequence). The V gene lost 5 bases and the J gene lost 0 bases, with 21 bases spanning the gap. This CDR3 has 17 amino acids. The use of a sample-barcoded 5' primer and a J-beta primer mix characterized a second PCR of 7 to 11 cycles. One entry per CDR3 protein results from TCRdb running MiXCR on the 5' RACE reads. The data show fewer than 2 million distinct CDR3 sequences, roughly two fifths seen once. Sequencing was performed on blood. The chain employs TRBV20-1 and TRBJ2-3; TRBD2 might be the D (6 bases). The TCR sequence derives from a human donor in good health. The CDR3: CSAHPPLGGTSTDTQYF. The CDR3 bases are TGCAGTGCTCATCCCCCCCTTGGCGGGACCAGCACAGATACGCAGTATTTT.